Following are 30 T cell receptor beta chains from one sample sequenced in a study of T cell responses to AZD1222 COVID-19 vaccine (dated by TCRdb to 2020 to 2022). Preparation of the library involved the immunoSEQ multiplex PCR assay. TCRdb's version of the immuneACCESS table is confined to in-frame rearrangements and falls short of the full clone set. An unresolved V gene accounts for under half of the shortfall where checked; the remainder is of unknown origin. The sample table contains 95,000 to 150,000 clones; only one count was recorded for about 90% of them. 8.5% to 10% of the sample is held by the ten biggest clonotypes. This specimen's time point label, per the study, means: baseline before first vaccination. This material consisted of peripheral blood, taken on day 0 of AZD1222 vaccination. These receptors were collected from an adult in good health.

CDR3 sequence reads: CASIPSRESHEQYF. The CDR3 DNA reads as TGTGCCAGCATCCCGAGCCGGGAGTCCCACGAGCAGTACTTC. V gene TRBV7-2 combines with J gene TRBJ2-7; tentative D call: TRBD2 (6 bases). This CDR3 is 14 amino acids long. Trimming took 7 bases from V and 5 from J, leaving 18 bases between them. Germline V gene data show CDR1 as SGHTA and CDR2 as FQGNSA.

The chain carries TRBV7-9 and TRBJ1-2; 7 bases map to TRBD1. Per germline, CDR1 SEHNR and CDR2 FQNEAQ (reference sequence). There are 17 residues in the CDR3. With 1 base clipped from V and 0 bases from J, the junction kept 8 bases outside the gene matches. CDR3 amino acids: CASSLDLDRAPNYGYTF. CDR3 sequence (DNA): TGTGCCAGCAGCTTAGATCTCGACAGGGCCCCTAACTATGGCTACACCTTC.

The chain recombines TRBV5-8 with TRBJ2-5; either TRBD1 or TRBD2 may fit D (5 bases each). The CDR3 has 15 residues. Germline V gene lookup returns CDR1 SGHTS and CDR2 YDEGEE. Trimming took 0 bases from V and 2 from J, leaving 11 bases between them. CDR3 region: CASSLAGDVQETQYF. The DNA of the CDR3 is TGTGCCAGCAGCTTGGCCGGGGACGTACAAGAGACCCAGTACTTC.

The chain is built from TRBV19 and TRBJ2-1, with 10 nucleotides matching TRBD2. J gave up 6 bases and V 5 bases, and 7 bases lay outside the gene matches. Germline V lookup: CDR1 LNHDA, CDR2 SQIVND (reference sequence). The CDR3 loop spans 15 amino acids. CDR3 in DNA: TGTGCCAGTAGTTGGGCTAGCGGGAGAATCAATGAGCAGTTCTTC. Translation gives CASSWASGRINEQFF.

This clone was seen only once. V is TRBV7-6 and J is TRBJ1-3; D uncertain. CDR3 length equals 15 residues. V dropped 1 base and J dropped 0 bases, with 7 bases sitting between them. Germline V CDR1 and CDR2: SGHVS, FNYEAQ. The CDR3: CASSLVSDSGNTIYF. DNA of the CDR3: TGTGCCAGCAGCTTAGTATCCGACTCTGGAAACACCATATATTTT.

In nucleotides, the CDR3 is TGTGCCAGCAGGATGACGGGGGGAGAAAAACTGTTTTTT. It specifies CASRMTGGEKLFF. V and J are TRBV28 and TRBJ1-4, with D perhaps matching TRBD1 (5 bases). This CDR3 has 13 amino acids. The germline gives CDR1 MDHEN, CDR2 SYDVKM. V shed 6 bases and J shed 8 bases, with 13 bases lying between them.

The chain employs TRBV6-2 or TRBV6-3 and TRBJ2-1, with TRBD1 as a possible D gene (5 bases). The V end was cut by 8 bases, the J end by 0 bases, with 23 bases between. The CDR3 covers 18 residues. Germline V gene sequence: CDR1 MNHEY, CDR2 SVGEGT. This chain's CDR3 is CASGQTTLGRSSYNEQFF. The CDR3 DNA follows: TGTGCCAGCGGCCAGACAACATTGGGGCGGAGCTCCTACAATGAGCAGTTCTTC.

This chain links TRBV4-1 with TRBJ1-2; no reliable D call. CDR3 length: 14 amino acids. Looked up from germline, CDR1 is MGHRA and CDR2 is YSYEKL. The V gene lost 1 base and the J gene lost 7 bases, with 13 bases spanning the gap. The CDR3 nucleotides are TGCGCCAGCAGCCAAGCCCCCGATATGGGTGGCTACACCTTC. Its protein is CASSQAPDMGGYTF.

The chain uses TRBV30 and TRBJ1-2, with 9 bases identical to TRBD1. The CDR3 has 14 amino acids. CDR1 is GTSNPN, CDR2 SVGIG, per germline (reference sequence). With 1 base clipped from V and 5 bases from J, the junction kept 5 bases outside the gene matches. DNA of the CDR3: TGTGCCTGGAGTGGACAGGGGGGAGTGTATGGCTACACCTTC. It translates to CAWSGQGGVYGYTF. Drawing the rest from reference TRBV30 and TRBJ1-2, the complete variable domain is SQTIHQWPATLVQPVGSPLSLECTVEGTSNPNLYWYRQAAGRGLQLLFYSVGIGQISSEVPQNLSASRPQDRQFILSSKKLLLSDSGFYLCAWSGQGGVYGYTFGSGTRLTVV.

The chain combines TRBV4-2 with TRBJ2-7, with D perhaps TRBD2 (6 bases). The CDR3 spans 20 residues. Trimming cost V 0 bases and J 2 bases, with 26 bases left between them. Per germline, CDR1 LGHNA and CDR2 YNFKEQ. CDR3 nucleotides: TGTGCCAGCAGCCAAGATTTCCGGGAGAATTCCTATTTAGGGGCCTACGAGCAGTACTTC. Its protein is CASSQDFRENSYLGAYEQYF.

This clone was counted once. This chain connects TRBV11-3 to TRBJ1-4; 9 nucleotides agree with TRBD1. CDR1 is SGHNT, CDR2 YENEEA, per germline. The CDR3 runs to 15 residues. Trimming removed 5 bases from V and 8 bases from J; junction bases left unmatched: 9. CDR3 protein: CASSPRGQGGEKLFF. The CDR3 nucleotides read TGTGCCAGCAGCCCCCGGGGACAGGGAGGAGAAAAACTGTTTTTT.

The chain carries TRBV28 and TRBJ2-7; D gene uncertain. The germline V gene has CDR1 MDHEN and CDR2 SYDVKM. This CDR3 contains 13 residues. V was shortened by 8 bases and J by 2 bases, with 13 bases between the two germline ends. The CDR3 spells CASAPRPPYEQYF. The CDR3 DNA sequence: TGTGCCAGCGCCCCCAGGCCCCCCTACGAGCAGTACTTC.

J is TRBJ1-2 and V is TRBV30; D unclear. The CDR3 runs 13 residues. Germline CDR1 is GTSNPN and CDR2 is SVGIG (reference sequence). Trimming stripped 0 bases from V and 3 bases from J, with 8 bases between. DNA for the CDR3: TGTGCCTGGAGTGTAAAGGGATACTATGGCTACACCTTC. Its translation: CAWSVKGYYGYTF.

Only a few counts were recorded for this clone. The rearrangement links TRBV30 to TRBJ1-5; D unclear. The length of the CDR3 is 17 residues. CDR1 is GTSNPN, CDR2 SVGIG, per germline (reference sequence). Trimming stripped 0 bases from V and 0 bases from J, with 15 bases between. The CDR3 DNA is TGTGCCTGGAGTGTACGCCCAACAGTAGATAGCAATCAGCCCCAGCATTTT. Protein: CAWSVRPTVDSNQPQHF.

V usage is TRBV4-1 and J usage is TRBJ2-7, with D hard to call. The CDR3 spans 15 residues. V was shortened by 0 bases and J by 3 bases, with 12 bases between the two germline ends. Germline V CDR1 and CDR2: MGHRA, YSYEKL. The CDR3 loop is CASSQESSAVYEQYF. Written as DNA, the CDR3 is TGCGCCAGCAGCCAAGAGTCATCAGCCGTCTACGAGCAGTACTTC.

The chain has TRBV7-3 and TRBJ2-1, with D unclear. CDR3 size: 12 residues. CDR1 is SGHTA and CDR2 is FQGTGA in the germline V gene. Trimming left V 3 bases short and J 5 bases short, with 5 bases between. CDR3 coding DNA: TGTGCCAGCAGCTTTAGTCACAATGAGCAGTTCTTC. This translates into CASSFSHNEQFF.

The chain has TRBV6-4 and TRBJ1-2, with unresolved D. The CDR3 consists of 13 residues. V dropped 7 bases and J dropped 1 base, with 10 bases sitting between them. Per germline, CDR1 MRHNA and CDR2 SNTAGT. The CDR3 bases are TGTGCCAGCAAGGGAACCCTTAACTATGGCTACACCTTC. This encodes CASKGTLNYGYTF.

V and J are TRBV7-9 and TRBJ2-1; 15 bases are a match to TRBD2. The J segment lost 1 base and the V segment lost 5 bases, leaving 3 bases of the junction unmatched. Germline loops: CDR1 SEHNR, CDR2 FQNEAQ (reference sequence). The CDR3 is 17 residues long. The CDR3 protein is CASSSGTSGRSYNEQFF. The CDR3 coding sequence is TGTGCCAGCAGCAGCGGGACTAGCGGGAGGTCCTACAATGAGCAGTTCTTC.

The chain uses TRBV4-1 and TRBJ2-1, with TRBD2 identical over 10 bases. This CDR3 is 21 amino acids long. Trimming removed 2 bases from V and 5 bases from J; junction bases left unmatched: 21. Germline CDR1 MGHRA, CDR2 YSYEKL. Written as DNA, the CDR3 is TGCGCCAGCAGCCAACACAGGGGAATTACTAAGCGGGAGGGCCCTGACAATGAGCAGTTCTTC. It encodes CASSQHRGITKREGPDNEQFF.

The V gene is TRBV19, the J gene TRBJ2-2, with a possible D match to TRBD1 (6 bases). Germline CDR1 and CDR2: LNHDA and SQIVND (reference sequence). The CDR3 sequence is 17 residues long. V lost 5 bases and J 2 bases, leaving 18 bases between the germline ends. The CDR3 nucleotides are TGTGCCAGTAGTCTTTTACAAGGACAGAGAAACACCGGGGAGCTGTTTTTT. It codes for CASSLLQGQRNTGELFF.

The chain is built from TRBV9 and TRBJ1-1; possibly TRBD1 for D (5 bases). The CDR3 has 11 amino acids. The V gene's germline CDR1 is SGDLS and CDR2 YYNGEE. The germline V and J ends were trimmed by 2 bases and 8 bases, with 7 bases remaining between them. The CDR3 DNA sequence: TGTGCCAGCAGCGTTGGGGGGGAAGCTTTCTTT. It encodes CASSVGGEAFF.

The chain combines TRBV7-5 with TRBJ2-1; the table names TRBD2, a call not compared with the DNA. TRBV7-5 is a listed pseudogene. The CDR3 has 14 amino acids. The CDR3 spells CARRISGGYNEQFF. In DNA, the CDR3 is TGTGCCAGAAGGATTAGCGGGGGCTACAATGAGCAGTTCTTC.

The CDR3 sequence: CASSLSGAVDTQYF. CDR3 in DNA: TGTGCCAGCAGCTTATCGGGGGCCGTAGATACGCAGTATTTT. The V gene is TRBV7-2, the J gene TRBJ2-3; D may match TRBD1 or TRBD2 (6 bases each). The CDR3 consists of 14 residues. V was cut by 2 bases and J by 5 bases, with 11 bases left in between. Germline values: CDR1 SGHTA, CDR2 FQGNSA.

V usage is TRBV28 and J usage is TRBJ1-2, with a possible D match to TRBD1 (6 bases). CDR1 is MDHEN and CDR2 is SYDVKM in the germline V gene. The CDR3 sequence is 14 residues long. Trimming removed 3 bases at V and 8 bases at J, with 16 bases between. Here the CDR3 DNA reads TGTGCCAGCAGTTTCCGGGGGCTCCCCTCGGGCTACACCTTC. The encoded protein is CASSFRGLPSGYTF.

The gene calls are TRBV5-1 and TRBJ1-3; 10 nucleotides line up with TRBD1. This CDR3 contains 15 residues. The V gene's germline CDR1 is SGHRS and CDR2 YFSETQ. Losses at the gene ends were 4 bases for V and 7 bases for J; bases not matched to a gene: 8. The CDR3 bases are TGCGCCAGCAGCCCGGGACAGGGGATCTCTAACACCATATATTTT. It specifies CASSPGQGISNTIYF.

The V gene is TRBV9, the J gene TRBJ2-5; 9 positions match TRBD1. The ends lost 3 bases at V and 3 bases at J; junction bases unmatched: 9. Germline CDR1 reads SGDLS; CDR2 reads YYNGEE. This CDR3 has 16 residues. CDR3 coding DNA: TGTGCCAGCAGCGCAAGCACGGGACAGGGCGAAGAGACCCAGTACTTC. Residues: CASSASTGQGEETQYF. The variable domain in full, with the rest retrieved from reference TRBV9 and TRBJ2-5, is DSGVTQTPKHLITATGQRVTLRCSPRSGDLSVYWYQQSLDQGLQFLIQYYNGEERAKGNILERFSAQQFPDLHSELNLSSLELGDSALYFCASSASTGQGEETQYFGPGTRLLVL.

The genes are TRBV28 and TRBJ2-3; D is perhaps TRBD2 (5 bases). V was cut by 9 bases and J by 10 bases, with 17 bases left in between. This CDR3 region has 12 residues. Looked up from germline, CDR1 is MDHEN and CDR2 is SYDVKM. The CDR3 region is CASGLILGAQYF. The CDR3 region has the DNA TGTGCCAGTGGGCTAATCCTCGGGGCGCAGTATTTT.

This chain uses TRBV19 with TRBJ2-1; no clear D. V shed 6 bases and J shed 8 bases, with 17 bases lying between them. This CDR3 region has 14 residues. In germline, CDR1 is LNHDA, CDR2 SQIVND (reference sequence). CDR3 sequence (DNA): TGTGCCAGTAGCTCCGTTGCGTTTTGGTATGAGCAGTTCTTC. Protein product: CASSSVAFWYEQFF.

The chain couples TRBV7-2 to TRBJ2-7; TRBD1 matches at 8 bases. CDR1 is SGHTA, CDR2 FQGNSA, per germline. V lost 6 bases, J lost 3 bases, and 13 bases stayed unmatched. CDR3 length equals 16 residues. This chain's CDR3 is CASRQTRGQSNYEQYF. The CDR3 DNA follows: TGTGCCAGCAGGCAAACCAGGGGGCAGTCTAACTACGAGCAGTACTTC.

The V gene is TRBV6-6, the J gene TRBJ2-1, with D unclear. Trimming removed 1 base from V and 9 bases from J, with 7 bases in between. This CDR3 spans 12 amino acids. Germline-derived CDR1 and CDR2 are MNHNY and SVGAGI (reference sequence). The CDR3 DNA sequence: TGTGCCAGCAGTTACTTAGCTAGTGAGCAGTTCTTC. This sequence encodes CASSYLASEQFF.